The next 30 T cell receptor beta chains were all read from a single sample in a study. A single record per CDR3 protein comes from TCRdb applying MiXCR to the RT-PCR reads. The sample has 550,000 to 750,000 distinct CDR3 sequences, over 12% seen once. Input material: memory CD4+ T cells from blood. Source of these receptors: a female donor in good health, serving as a healthy control.

This chain links TRBV7-2 with TRBJ1-1; 9 bases align to TRBD1. The CDR3 is made up of 16 amino acids. Germline V gives CDR1 SGHTA, CDR2 FQGNSA. The junction had 6 bases not matched to a gene; V was cut back by 3 bases and J by 1 base. Written as DNA, the CDR3 is TGTGCCAGCAGCTTCACCTCGACAGGGGGGAACACTGAAGCTTTCTTT. It encodes CASSFTSTGGNTEAFF.

The genes are TRBV4-3 and TRBJ2-4; D is possibly TRBD2 (6 bases). Between the trimmed V and J ends, which lost 1 base and 2 bases, there was a span of 15 bases. Germline V gene sequence: CDR1 LGHNA, CDR2 YSLEER. CDR3 length: 17 residues. The CDR3 is CASSQGEERATKNIQYF. DNA of the CDR3: TGCGCCAGCAGCCAAGGGGAGGAGCGCGCTACCAAAAACATTCAGTACTTC.

The chain couples TRBV3-1 to TRBJ2-7; tentative D call: TRBD2 (6 bases). Trimming pared 0 bases from V and 3 bases from J, leaving 12 bases between. This CDR3 comprises 15 residues. Per the germline V gene, CDR1 is LGHDT and CDR2 is YNNKEL (reference sequence). The CDR3 nucleotides are TGTGCCAGCAGCCAAGATCTTACGGGAGACTACGAGCAGTACTTC. Encoded protein: CASSQDLTGDYEQYF.

This clonotype was counted many times. This sequence joins TRBV7-2 and TRBJ2-2; D gene unclear. The CDR3 runs to 14 residues. The V gene lost 1 base and the J gene lost 8 bases, with 11 bases spanning the gap. Germline assignment: CDR1 SGHTA and CDR2 FQGNSA. The CDR3 sequence: CASSLDRASGELFF. DNA for the CDR3: TGTGCCAGCAGCTTAGATAGGGCGTCGGGGGAGCTGTTTTTT.

This sequence joins TRBV7-2 and TRBJ2-7, with D possibly being TRBD1 (6 bases). The V gene's germline CDR1 is SGHTA and CDR2 FQGNSA. This CDR3 contains 14 residues. V lost 6 bases, J lost 0 bases, and 12 bases lay in between. The CDR3: CASRARQASYEQYF. The CDR3 region has the DNA TGTGCCAGCAGGGCCAGACAGGCCTCCTACGAGCAGTACTTC.

In this sample, this clonotype turned up a few times. CDR3 residues: CSATVAAGGQPQHF. The CDR3 region has the DNA TGCAGTGCTACCGTGGCCGCTGGAGGACAGCCCCAGCATTTT. The J gene is TRBJ1-5, the V gene TRBV20-1; no definite D call. The germline V and J ends were trimmed by 4 bases and 7 bases, with 17 bases remaining between them. Germline lookup yields CDR1 DFQATT and CDR2 SNEGSKA (reference sequence). The CDR3 has 14 residues.

This clonotype appeared a few times. The rearrangement joins TRBV6-2 or TRBV6-3 to TRBJ2-7; TRBD1 agrees at 8 bases. This CDR3 is built from 15 residues. The germline V gene has CDR1 MNHEY and CDR2 SVGEGT. J lost 2 bases, V lost 2 bases, and 5 bases had no gene match. In nucleotides, the CDR3 is TGTGCCAGCAGTTACGGGGACAGGTTAACCTACGAGCAGTACTTC. It codes for CASSYGDRLTYEQYF.

The sample holds many counts of this clonotype. A read error may account for a junction end that differs from germline. V usage is TRBV7-2 and J usage is TRBJ2-1; D gene ambiguous. There are 9 residues in the CDR3. Germline loops: CDR1 SGHTA, CDR2 FQGNSA. DNA of the CDR3: TGTGCCAGCAGCCCTACCCGTGGCTTC. It translates to CASSPTRGF.

CDR3 region: CATSERGFKLFF. The CDR3 coding sequence is TGTGCCACCAGCGAGCGGGGGTTTAAACTGTTTTTT. This chain connects TRBV15 to TRBJ1-4; TRBD1 might be the D (5 bases). There are 12 residues in the CDR3. Germline V gene sequence: CDR1 LNHNV, CDR2 YYDKDF (reference sequence). Trimming shortened V by 5 bases and J by 11 bases, and 12 bases separated the two germline ends.

In this sample, this clonotype turned up a few times. This sequence joins TRBV11-3 and TRBJ2-1; perhaps TRBD2 as D (5 bases). CDR1 SGHNT and CDR2 YENEEA come from the germline V gene. CDR3 length: 14 residues. Trimming took 3 bases from V and 3 from J, leaving 9 bases between them. As DNA, the CDR3 is TGTGCCAGCAGCTTCACGGGGATCTACAATGAGCAGTTCTTC. Protein product: CASSFTGIYNEQFF.

This clonotype was counted a few times. J is TRBJ2-2 and V is TRBV27; no reliable D call. Germline CDR1 MNHEY, CDR2 SMNVEV (reference sequence). The CDR3 totals 15 residues. V shed 3 bases and J shed 0 bases, with 8 bases lying between them. The CDR3 loop reads CASSLYITNTGELFF. CDR3 coding DNA: TGTGCCAGCAGTTTGTACATAACGAACACCGGGGAGCTGTTTTTT.

This clonotype was seen ten or more times. V and J are TRBV4-2 and TRBJ2-7; the D is unclear. The CDR3 has 14 amino acids. Germline lookup yields CDR1 LGHNA and CDR2 YNFKEQ. Trimming removed 10 bases at V and 5 bases at J, with 21 bases between. CDR3 DNA sequence: TGTGCCAACCGCCCTAAGTTTCCACTCCACGAGCAGTACTTC. The encoded protein is CANRPKFPLHEQYF.

Note on this clonotype: This may be a read error: a much more frequent sequence differs by one nucleotide. V usage is TRBV2 and J usage is TRBJ2-1; D gene unclear. Trimming stripped 1 base from V and 4 bases from J, with 14 bases between. From germline, CDR1 is SNHLY and CDR2 FYNNEI. This CDR3 spans 16 amino acids. The CDR3 region is CASSEGSAQAYNEQFF. CDR3 bases: TGTGCCAGCAGTGAAGGTTCGGCCCAGGCATACAATGAGCAGTTCTTC.

The chain couples TRBV30 to TRBJ2-5, with a weak D call TRBD2 (5 bases). Trimming left V 0 bases short and J 4 bases short, with 12 bases between. Germline loops: CDR1 GTSNPN, CDR2 SVGIG (reference sequence). The length of the CDR3 is 14 residues. The CDR3 sequence is CAWSVHGGLETQYF. The CDR3 coding sequence is TGTGCCTGGAGTGTACATGGCGGGTTAGAGACCCAGTACTTC.

The gene calls are TRBV27 and TRBJ1-1; D call uncertain. The germline gives CDR1 MNHEY, CDR2 SMNVEV (reference sequence). Trimming removed 0 bases at V and 0 bases at J, with 8 bases between. The length of the CDR3 is 15 residues. The CDR3: CASSLSSYMNTEAFF. CDR3 nucleotide sequence: TGTGCCAGCAGTTTATCGAGCTACATGAACACTGAAGCTTTCTTT.

This clonotype was found many times. The chain carries TRBV11-2 and TRBJ2-1; the D gene is possibly TRBD2 (7 bases). From germline, CDR1 is SGHAT and CDR2 FQNNGV. The CDR3 spans 14 residues. Trimming removed 3 bases from V and 9 bases from J, with 15 bases in between. CDR3 protein: CASSFVGGAGEQFF. The CDR3 DNA sequence: TGTGCCAGCAGCTTCGTGGGGGGGGCAGGTGAGCAGTTCTTC.

This clonotype was seen at least ten times. This chain uses TRBV7-9 with TRBJ2-1, with a tentative D call TRBD2 (5 bases). CDR1 and CDR2 (germline): SEHNR, FQNEAQ (reference sequence). The germline V and J ends were trimmed by 5 bases and 5 bases, with 16 bases remaining between them. This CDR3 spans 15 amino acids. CDR3 in amino acids: CASSERSTRDNEQFF. In DNA form, the CDR3 reads TGTGCCAGCAGCGAACGATCCACTAGGGACAATGAGCAGTTCTTC. The full variable domain, its missing parts supplied by reference TRBV7-9 and TRBJ2-1, is DTGVSQNPRHKITKRGQNVTFRCDPISEHNRLYWYRQTLGQGPEFLTYFQNEAQLEKSRLLSDRFSAERPKGSFSTLEIQRTEQGDSAMYLCASSERSTRDNEQFFGPGTRLTVL.

This clonotype has a count of ten or more. This chain uses TRBV7-2 with TRBJ2-4; TRBD2 matches 8 bases. CDR1 is SGHTA and CDR2 is FQGNSA in the germline V gene. CDR3 size: 15 residues. V lost 7 bases to trimming and J lost 0 bases; unmatched junction nucleotides: 5. CDR3 sequence reads: CASTTGGGAKNIQYF. The CDR3 nucleotides read TGTGCCAGCACCACCGGGGGGGGAGCCAAAAACATTCAGTACTTC. Filled out from reference TRBV7-2 and TRBJ2-4, the complete variable domain reads GAGVSQSPSNKVTEKGKDVELRCDPISGHTALYWYRQSLGQGLEFLIYFQGNSAPDKSGLPSDRFSAERTGGSVSTLTIQRTQQEDSAVYLCASTTGGGAKNIQYFGAGTRLSVL.

The chain combines TRBV5-1 with TRBJ2-5; D might be TRBD1 (7 bases). CDR3 size: 15 residues. V was cut by 5 bases and J by 3 bases, with 17 bases left in between. Per the germline V gene, CDR1 is SGHRS and CDR2 is YFSETQ. CDR3 amino acids: CASSPGGIEEETQYF. The CDR3 nucleotides read TGCGCCAGCAGTCCAGGGGGGATAGAAGAAGAGACCCAGTACTTC.

This clonotype was detected only a few times. This rearrangement joins TRBV7-2 to TRBJ2-7; possibly TRBD1 or TRBD2 for D (6 bases each). V was shortened by 3 bases and J by 3 bases, with 18 bases between the two germline ends. This CDR3 is 16 amino acids long. Germline CDR1 is SGHTA and CDR2 is FQGNSA. CDR3 coding DNA: TGTGCCAGCAGCTTGGGGTTCGGGGGACATATCTACGAGCAGTACTTC. This gives the protein CASSLGFGGHIYEQYF.

In this sample, this clonotype turned up once. The rearrangement uses TRBV28 and TRBJ2-3, with D hard to call. CDR3 length: 12 residues. Germline loops: CDR1 MDHEN, CDR2 SYDVKM. V lost 6 bases and J lost 2, with 6 bases in between. The CDR3 here is CASRKLTDTQYF. For the CDR3, the DNA is TGTGCCAGCAGAAAACTCACAGATACGCAGTATTTT.

V and J are TRBV24-1 and TRBJ2-1; 12 bases fit TRBD2. Trimming at V came to 3 bases and at J to 2 bases, leaving 1 base not matched to a gene. CDR3 length: 16 amino acids. Per the germline V gene, CDR1 is KGHDR and CDR2 is SFDVKD. CDR3 sequence (DNA): TGTGCCACCAGTGATGGGACTAGCGGGCCCTACAATGAGCAGTTCTTC. Its translation is CATSDGTSGPYNEQFF.

This clonotype was observed a handful of times. This chain connects TRBV5-1 to TRBJ2-7; the D call may be TRBD1 or TRBD2 (6 bases each). Trimming stripped 4 bases from V and 2 bases from J, with 19 bases between. The germline CDR1 and CDR2 sequences are SGHRS and YFSETQ. CDR3 size: 16 residues. The CDR3 DNA reads as TGCGCCAGCAGCCGGACGGGGGACATCGGTACCTACGAGCAGTACTTC. It specifies CASSRTGDIGTYEQYF. Based on the CDR3 plus reference TRBV5-1 and TRBJ2-7, the full variable domain is KAGVTQTPRYLIKTRGQQVTLSCSPISGHRSVSWYQQTPGQGLQFLFEYFSETQRNKGNFPGRFSGRQFSNSRSEMNVSTLELGDSALYLCASSRTGDIGTYEQYFGPGTRLTVT.

Only a few counts were recorded for this clonotype. The chain combines TRBV4-3 with TRBJ2-7; 8 bases are a match to TRBD1. CDR3 size: 14 residues. From germline, CDR1 is LGHNA and CDR2 YSLEER. V shed 5 bases and J 3 bases; nucleotides not matched to a gene: 6. CDR3 amino acids: CASSEGTGLYEQYF. The CDR3 DNA sequence: TGCGCCAGCAGCGAAGGGACAGGCCTCTACGAGCAGTACTTC.

This chain links TRBV4-1 with TRBJ2-1, with 7 bases that match TRBD2. Trimming cost V 4 bases and J 0 bases; bases outside gene matches: 9. Germline CDR1 is MGHRA and CDR2 is YSYEKL. The CDR3 is made up of 17 amino acids. CDR3: CASSRTLAASSYNEQFF. In DNA, the CDR3 is TGCGCCAGCAGCCGGACCCTAGCGGCAAGCTCCTACAATGAGCAGTTCTTC.

CDR3 residues: CASSLGRSSYNEQYF. The CDR3 nucleotides read TGTGCCAGCAGCTTAGGGAGGAGCTCCTACAATGAGCAGTATTTT. The chain employs TRBV7-3 and TRBJ2-3, with a weak D call TRBD2 (6 bases). The V and J ends lost 2 bases and 11 bases respectively, with 20 bases between them. This CDR3 is built from 15 residues. In germline, CDR1 is SGHTA, CDR2 FQGTGA.

This clonotype was seen a few times. The rearrangement uses TRBV20-1 and TRBJ2-7; D is perhaps TRBD1 or TRBD2 (5 bases each). V gave up 1 base and J gave up 2 bases, with 9 bases separating them. Germline CDR1 DFQATT, CDR2 SNEGSKA (reference sequence). The length of the CDR3 is 13 residues. The CDR3 DNA reads TGCAGTGCTAGAGGGGACGGGACCTACGAGCAGTACTTC. It encodes CSARGDGTYEQYF.

This clonotype was detected only once. The V and J genes are TRBV20-1 and TRBJ2-3; 10 bases are shared with TRBD2. With V trimmed by 6 bases and J by 5 bases, 5 bases remained unmatched. CDR1 is DFQATT and CDR2 is SNEGSKA in the germline V gene (reference sequence). This CDR3 has 13 amino acids. CDR3 sequence reads: CSAPAGGKDTQYF. CDR3 DNA sequence: TGCAGTGCCCCAGCGGGGGGGAAAGATACGCAGTATTTT.

This clonotype was detected a few times. V is TRBV27 and J is TRBJ1-1, with a weak D call TRBD1 (5 bases). The ends were cut back, 6 bases at V and 11 bases at J, with 19 bases in the middle. The CDR3 contains 13 residues. CDR1 is MNHEY and CDR2 is SMNVEV in the germline V gene (reference sequence). The CDR3 bases are TGTGCCAGCAGAATACAGGACTACGGCGTGGCTTTCTTT. Its translation is CASRIQDYGVAFF.

This clonotype was seen many times. The chain carries TRBV20-1 and TRBJ1-1; D ambiguous. V lost 0 bases and J lost 2, with 10 bases in between. This CDR3 has 14 residues. Germline V gene lookup returns CDR1 DFQATT and CDR2 SNEGSKA (reference sequence). The CDR3 sequence: CSARESRPNTEAFF. CDR3 coding DNA: TGCAGTGCTAGAGAGAGCAGACCCAACACTGAAGCTTTCTTT.